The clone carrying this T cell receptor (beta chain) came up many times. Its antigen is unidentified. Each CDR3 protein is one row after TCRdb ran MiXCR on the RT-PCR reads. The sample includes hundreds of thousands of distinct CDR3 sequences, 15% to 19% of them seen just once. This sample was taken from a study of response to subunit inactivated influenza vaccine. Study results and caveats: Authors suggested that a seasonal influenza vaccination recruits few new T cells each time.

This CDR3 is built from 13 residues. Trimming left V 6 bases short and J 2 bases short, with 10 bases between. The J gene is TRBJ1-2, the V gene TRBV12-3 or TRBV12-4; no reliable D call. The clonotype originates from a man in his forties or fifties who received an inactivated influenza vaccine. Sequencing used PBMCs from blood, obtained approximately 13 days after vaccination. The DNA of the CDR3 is TGTGCCAGCAGCCCCACTGGAAACTATGGCTACACCTTC. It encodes CASSPTGNYGYTF.